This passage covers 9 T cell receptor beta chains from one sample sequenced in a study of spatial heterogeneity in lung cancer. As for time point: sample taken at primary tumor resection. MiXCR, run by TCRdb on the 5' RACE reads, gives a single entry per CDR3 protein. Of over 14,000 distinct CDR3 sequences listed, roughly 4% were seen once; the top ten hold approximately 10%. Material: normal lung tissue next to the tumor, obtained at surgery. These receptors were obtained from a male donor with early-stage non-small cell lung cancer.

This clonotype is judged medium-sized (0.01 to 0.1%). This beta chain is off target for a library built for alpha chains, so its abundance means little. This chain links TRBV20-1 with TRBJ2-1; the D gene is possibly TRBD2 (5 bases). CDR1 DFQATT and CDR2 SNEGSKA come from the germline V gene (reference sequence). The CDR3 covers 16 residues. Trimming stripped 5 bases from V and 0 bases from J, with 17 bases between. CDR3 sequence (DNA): TGCAGTGCTTGGGTCGAGGGAAGAAGCTCCTACAATGAGCAGTTCTTC. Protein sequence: CSAWVEGRSSYNEQFF.

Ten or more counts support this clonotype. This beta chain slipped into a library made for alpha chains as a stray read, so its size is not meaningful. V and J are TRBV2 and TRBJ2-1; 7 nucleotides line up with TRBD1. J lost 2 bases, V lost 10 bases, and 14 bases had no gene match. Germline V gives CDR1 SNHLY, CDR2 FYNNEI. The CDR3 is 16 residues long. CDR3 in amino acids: CAIARVAGGTYNEQFF. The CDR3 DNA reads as TGTGCCATAGCAAGGGTCGCAGGGGGAACCTACAATGAGCAGTTCTTC.

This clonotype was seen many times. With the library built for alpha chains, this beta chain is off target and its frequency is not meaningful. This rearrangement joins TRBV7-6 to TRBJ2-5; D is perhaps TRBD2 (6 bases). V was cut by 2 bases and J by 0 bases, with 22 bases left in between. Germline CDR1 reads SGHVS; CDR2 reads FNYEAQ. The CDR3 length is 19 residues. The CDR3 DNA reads TGTGCCAGCAGCTTAAGGCTACAGGTGGCGGGAAGGGACCAAGAGACCCAGTACTTC. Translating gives CASSLRLQVAGRDQETQYF.

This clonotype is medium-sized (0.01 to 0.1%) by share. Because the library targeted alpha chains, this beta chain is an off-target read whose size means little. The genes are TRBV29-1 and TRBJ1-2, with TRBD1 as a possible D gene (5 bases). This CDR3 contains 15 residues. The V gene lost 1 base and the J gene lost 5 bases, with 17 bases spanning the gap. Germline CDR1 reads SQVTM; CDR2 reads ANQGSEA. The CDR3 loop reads CSVEGQLGVGYGYTF. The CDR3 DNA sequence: TGCAGCGTTGAAGGCCAGCTGGGGGTTGGGTATGGCTACACCTTC.

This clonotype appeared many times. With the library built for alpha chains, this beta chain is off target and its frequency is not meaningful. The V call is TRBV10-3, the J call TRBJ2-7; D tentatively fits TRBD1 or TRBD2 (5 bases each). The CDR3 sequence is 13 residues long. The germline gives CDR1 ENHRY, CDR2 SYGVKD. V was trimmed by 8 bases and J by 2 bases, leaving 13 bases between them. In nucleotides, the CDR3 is TGTGCCATCGGACGGGACGAAACCTACGAGCAGTACTTC. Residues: CAIGRDETYEQYF.

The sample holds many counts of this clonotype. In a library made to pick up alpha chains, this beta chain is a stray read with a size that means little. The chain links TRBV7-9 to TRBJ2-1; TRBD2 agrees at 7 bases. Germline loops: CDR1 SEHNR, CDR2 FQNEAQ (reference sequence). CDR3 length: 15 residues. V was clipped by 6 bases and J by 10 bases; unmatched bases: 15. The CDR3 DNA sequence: TGTGCCAGCAGTCGAAGCGGGACCCTCCTAATGGAGCAGTTCTTC. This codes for CASSRSGTLLMEQFF.

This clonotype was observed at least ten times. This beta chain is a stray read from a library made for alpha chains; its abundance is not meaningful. In DNA form, the CDR3 reads TGTGCCAGCTCACTCAGATCACAGGCGAGCACAGATACGCAGTATTTT. This codes for CASSLRSQASTDTQYF. The V and J genes are TRBV18 and TRBJ2-3; D is perhaps TRBD1 (5 bases). From germline, CDR1 is KGHSH and CDR2 LQKENI. V lost 4 bases and J lost 0, with 14 bases in between. The CDR3 extends over 16 amino acids.

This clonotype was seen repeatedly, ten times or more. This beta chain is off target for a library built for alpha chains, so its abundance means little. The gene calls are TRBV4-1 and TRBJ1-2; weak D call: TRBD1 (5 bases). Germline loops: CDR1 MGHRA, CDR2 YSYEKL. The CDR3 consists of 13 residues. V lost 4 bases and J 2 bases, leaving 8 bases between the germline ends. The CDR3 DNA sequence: TGCGCCAGCAGCCGGGGGACGAACTATGGCTACACCTTC. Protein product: CASSRGTNYGYTF.

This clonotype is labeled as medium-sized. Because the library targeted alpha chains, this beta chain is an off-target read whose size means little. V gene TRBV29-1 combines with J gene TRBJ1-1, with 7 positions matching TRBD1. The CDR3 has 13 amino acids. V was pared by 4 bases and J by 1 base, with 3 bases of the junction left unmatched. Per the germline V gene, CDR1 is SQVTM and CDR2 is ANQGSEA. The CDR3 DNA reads TGCAGCGTTGTGCGGGACAGGAACACTGAAGCTTTCTTT. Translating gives CSVVRDRNTEAFF.